This entry lists 8 T cell receptor beta chains sequenced from one sample in a study of blood T cell repertoires in COVID-19. Measured with immunoSEQ multiplex PCR; TCRdb has only the in-frame clones, and not every one. Among some 390,000 clones, 89% were seen once, and the ten largest hold 1.5% to 1.9%. The source material was peripheral blood. The source is a middle-aged woman with COVID-19, enrolled during active disease.

The V call is TRBV28, the J call TRBJ1-5; perhaps TRBD1 as D (6 bases). V shed 6 bases and J shed 1 base, with 13 bases lying between them. Germline CDR1 and CDR2: MDHEN and SYDVKM. This CDR3 is 15 amino acids long. CDR3 sequence: CASRPDRASNQPQHF. The CDR3 DNA reads TGTGCCAGCAGACCGGACAGAGCGAGCAATCAGCCCCAGCATTTT.

This sequence joins TRBV7-3 and TRBJ2-2; TRBD2 aligns across 7 bases. Germline CDR1 reads SGHTA; CDR2 reads FQGTGA. V trimming: 5 bases; J trimming: 8 bases; junction bases outside the gene matches: 11. The CDR3 has 15 residues. The CDR3 sequence: CASSPSGLIAGELFF. CDR3 coding DNA: TGTGCCAGCAGCCCCTCGGGACTAATCGCAGGGGAGCTGTTTTTT.

The chain carries TRBV11-3 and TRBJ2-2; 14 bases are a match to TRBD2. V dropped 6 bases and J dropped 5; count of bases not matched to a gene: 8. Germline CDR1 SGHNT, CDR2 YENEEA. The CDR3 is 17 residues long. The CDR3 DNA reads TGTGCCAGCAGACCCGGGACTAGCGGGAGTTGGACCGGGGAGCTGTTTTTT. It translates to CASRPGTSGSWTGELFF. Full variable domain (rest looked up from reference TRBV11-3 and TRBJ2-2): EAGVVQSPRYKIIEKKQPVAFWCNPISGHNTLYWYLQNLGQGPELLIRYENEEAVDDSQLPKDRFSAERLKGVDSTLKIQPAELGDSAVYLCASRPGTSGSWTGELFFGEGSRLTVL.

The chain couples TRBV3-1 (or the pseudogene TRBV3-2) to TRBJ1-1; D possibly corresponds to TRBD1 (5 bases). The CDR3 length is 14 residues. The germline V gene encodes CDR1 LGHDT and CDR2 YNNKEL (reference sequence). V lost 2 bases to trimming and J lost 5 bases, with 12 bases between them. The CDR3 DNA reads TGTGCCAGCAGCCAACAGGAGGGGAGAACTGAAGCTTTCTTT. Translated, it gives CASSQQEGRTEAFF.

The CDR3 is CASSVHSRGTGPEGEQFF. CDR3 in DNA: TGTGCCAGCAGCGTACACTCTCGAGGGACAGGGCCTGAGGGTGAGCAGTTCTTC. The chain joins TRBV9 to TRBJ2-1, with 9 nucleotides matching TRBD1. In germline, CDR1 is SGDLS, CDR2 YYNGEE. The CDR3 loop spans 18 amino acids. The J segment lost 9 bases and the V segment lost 1 base, leaving 17 bases of the junction unmatched.

The chain couples TRBV7-9 to TRBJ1-5, with TRBD1 as a possible D gene (6 bases). Germline values: CDR1 SEHNR, CDR2 FQNEAQ (reference sequence). The CDR3 is made up of 15 amino acids. Trimming left V 5 bases short and J 7 bases short, with 18 bases between. The CDR3 sequence is CASSQNGRGAQPQHF. The CDR3 bases are TGTGCCAGCAGCCAAAACGGACGGGGGGCACAGCCCCAGCATTTT.

A few counts support this clone. The chain combines TRBV7-9 with TRBJ2-7, with D possibly TRBD2 on 5 matching bases. CDR3 length: 12 residues. The V end lost 6 bases, the J end lost 8 bases, and 14 bases lay between the germline ends. Per the germline V gene, CDR1 is SEHNR and CDR2 is FQNEAQ (reference sequence). CDR3: CASSGRGFKQYF. CDR3 bases: TGTGCCAGCAGTGGGAGAGGGTTCAAGCAGTACTTC.

The chain couples TRBV5-1 to TRBJ2-1; TRBD2 is a possible D gene (6 bases). Germline CDR1 reads SGHRS; CDR2 reads YFSETQ. The CDR3 length is 15 residues. Between the trimmed V and J ends, which lost 8 bases and 0 bases, there was a span of 15 bases. The CDR3 nucleotides read TGCGCCAGAACTCTCCGGGGGAGCTCCTACAATGAGCAGTTCTTC. It codes for CARTLRGSSYNEQFF.